This entry lists 23 T cell receptor beta chains sequenced from one sample in a study of identical twins. TCRdb ran MiXCR on the 5' RACE reads and lists one entry per CDR3 protein. This table has 700,000 or so distinct CDR3 sequences, about 9.4% appearing once. The same sample was also studied in work on yellow fever vaccine responses in identical twins.

Material for sequencing was PBMCs. Receptor source: a woman between 18 and 30 years old in good health.

This clonotype was counted once. The V gene is TRBV6-5, the J gene TRBJ2-1, with 10 positions matching TRBD1. The V gene's germline CDR1 is MNHEY and CDR2 SVGAGI. This CDR3 region has 17 residues. After removal of 2 bases from V and 2 bases from J, the junction contained 6 bases not matched to a gene. The CDR3 DNA reads TGTGCCAGCAGTTACGAGCAAGGGACAGGGGCCTACAATGAGCAGTTCTTC. The encoded protein is CASSYEQGTGAYNEQFF.

The rearrangement uses TRBV9 and TRBJ2-5; TRBD2 matches 11 bases. Trimming took 4 bases from V and 0 from J; bases not matched to a gene: 14. The CDR3 loop spans 19 amino acids. CDR1 is SGDLS, CDR2 YYNGEE, per germline. In DNA form, the CDR3 reads TGTGCCAGCAGCTCCGGGATTCTAGCGGGGGGAAACTACCAAGAGACCCAGTACTTC. Translation gives CASSSGILAGGNYQETQYF. Supplemented by reference TRBV9 and TRBJ2-5, the full variable domain reads DSGVTQTPKHLITATGQRVTLRCSPRSGDLSVYWYQQSLDQGLQFLIQYYNGEERAKGNILERFSAQQFPDLHSELNLSSLELGDSALYFCASSSGILAGGNYQETQYFGPGTRLLVL.

This clonotype was observed a handful of times. The chain joins TRBV29-1 to TRBJ2-1, with 7 bases lining up with TRBD2. The CDR3 totals 13 residues. V shed 1 base, J shed 8 bases, and the junction held 5 bases outside the gene matches. From germline, CDR1 is SQVTM and CDR2 ANQGSEA. CDR3 in DNA: TGCAGCGTTGAAGGACTAGCTATGGATGAGCAGTTCTTC. It encodes CSVEGLAMDEQFF.

This clonotype was found many times. The V call is TRBV10-3, the J call TRBJ2-5; D perhaps matches TRBD1 (6 bases). Germline CDR1 reads ENHRY; CDR2 reads SYGVKD. Trimming took off 10 bases at V and 1 base at J, with 13 bases between the two ends. The CDR3 length is 13 residues. In DNA, the CDR3 is TGTGCCAGCAACAAGGGGGTCCAAGAGACCCAGTACTTC. It encodes CASNKGVQETQYF.

The J gene is TRBJ2-1, the V gene TRBV4-1, with 10 bases aligning to TRBD2. Losses at the gene ends were 4 bases for V and 7 bases for J; bases not matched to a gene: 13. Germline loops: CDR1 MGHRA, CDR2 YSYEKL. The CDR3 covers 17 residues. CDR3 loop: CASSLHEREGWGNEQFF. CDR3 bases: TGCGCCAGCAGCCTCCATGAGCGGGAGGGCTGGGGAAATGAGCAGTTCTTC.

This clonotype has a count of ten or more. This rearrangement joins TRBV7-9 to TRBJ2-5, with TRBD2 matching 8 bases. The CDR3 totals 14 residues. In germline, CDR1 is SEHNR, CDR2 FQNEAQ (reference sequence). The V gene end was trimmed by 3 bases and the J gene end by 1 base; junction bases not matched to a gene: 1. DNA for the CDR3: TGTGCCAGCAGCTTTGCGGGAGGCCAAGAGACCCAGTACTTC. Translating it yields CASSFAGGQETQYF. Drawing the rest from reference TRBV7-9 and TRBJ2-5, the complete variable domain is DTGVSQNPRHKITKRGQNVTFRCDPISEHNRLYWYRQTLGQGPEFLTYFQNEAQLEKSRLLSDRFSAERPKGSFSTLEIQRTEQGDSAMYLCASSFAGGQETQYFGPGTRLLVL.

The DNA for the CDR3 is TGTGCCTGGAGGGGATTCCTGATAAGCGGGGTGGTTTATGAGCAGTTCTTC. The encoded protein is CAWRGFLISGVVYEQFF. This chain uses TRBV30 with TRBJ2-1; TRBD2 agrees at 7 bases. CDR1 is GTSNPN, CDR2 SVGIG, per germline (reference sequence). V shed 3 bases, J shed 8 bases, and the junction held 19 bases outside the gene matches. The CDR3 has 17 residues.

The chain links TRBV28 to TRBJ1-1, with D maybe TRBD1 (5 bases). With 5 bases removed from V and 10 bases from J, the gap between germline ends came to 8 bases. CDR3 length equals 10 residues. The germline CDR1 and CDR2 sequences are MDHEN and SYDVKM. CDR3: CASSGRGAFF. In nucleotides, the CDR3 is TGTGCCAGCAGTGGAAGGGGAGCTTTCTTT.

This clonotype has more than one count but fewer than ten. The rearrangement uses TRBV12-3 or TRBV12-4 and TRBJ2-1; D not certain. The CDR3 consists of 14 residues. V lost 5 bases to trimming and J lost 2 bases, with 10 bases between them. CDR3 sequence: CASSRAAPYNEQFF. CDR3 in DNA: TGTGCCAGCAGTAGGGCAGCGCCCTACAATGAGCAGTTCTTC.

A few counts support this clonotype. The chain uses TRBV4-1 and TRBJ2-7; 8 nucleotides agree with TRBD1. The CDR3 sequence is 14 residues long. Germline assignment: CDR1 MGHRA and CDR2 YSYEKL. The junction had 4 bases not matched to a gene; V was cut back by 1 base and J by 5 bases. CDR3 protein: CASSQVGQADEQYF. The CDR3 DNA reads as TGCGCCAGCAGCCAAGTGGGACAGGCCGACGAGCAGTACTTC.

This clonotype was seen at least ten times. The CDR3 nucleotides are TGTGCCAGCAAGGCAGGGTCCTACAATGAGCAGTTCTTC. It yields the protein CASKAGSYNEQFF. The chain carries TRBV7-9 and TRBJ2-1, with D perhaps matching TRBD1 (5 bases). In germline, CDR1 is SEHNR, CDR2 FQNEAQ (reference sequence). This CDR3 comprises 13 residues. Between the trimmed V and J ends, which lost 7 bases and 1 base, there was a span of 8 bases.

This clonotype was found a few times. The chain combines TRBV4-3 with TRBJ2-7; D is perhaps TRBD2 (6 bases). V lost 2 bases, J lost 7 bases, and 15 bases lay in between. There are 14 residues in the CDR3. CDR1 and CDR2 from the germline V gene are LGHNA and YSLEER. The CDR3 sequence is CASSQRTEGGEQYF. The CDR3, as DNA: TGCGCCAGCAGCCAACGAACGGAGGGCGGTGAGCAGTACTTC.

This clonotype appeared a few times. The chain couples TRBV7-9 to TRBJ2-1, with 10 nucleotides matching TRBD1. This CDR3 has 15 amino acids. The junction had 9 bases not matched to a gene; V was cut back by 5 bases and J by 8 bases. Germline lookup yields CDR1 SEHNR and CDR2 FQNEAQ (reference sequence). In DNA form, the CDR3 reads TGTGCCAGCAGCCCCGGGACAGGGGTTTTGGATGAGCAGTTCTTC. This sequence encodes CASSPGTGVLDEQFF.

This rearrangement joins TRBV10-3 to TRBJ2-7; 9 positions match TRBD2. CDR1 is ENHRY and CDR2 is SYGVKD in the germline V gene. The CDR3 consists of 17 residues. The ends lost 6 bases at V and 2 bases at J; junction bases unmatched: 14. CDR3 sequence reads: CAIRRASGNTNAYEQYF. Written as DNA, the CDR3 is TGTGCCATCAGGAGGGCTAGCGGGAATACAAACGCCTACGAGCAGTACTTC.

CDR3 residues: CASRPRTGGGGWETQYF. The CDR3 nucleotides are TGTGCCAGCAGACCGCGGACAGGGGGCGGGGGCTGGGAGACCCAGTACTTC. This chain joins TRBV27 and TRBJ2-5; 11 bases fit TRBD1. The CDR3 totals 17 residues. Germline V gene data show CDR1 as MNHEY and CDR2 as SMNVEV (reference sequence). J lost 5 bases, V lost 6 bases, and 14 bases had no gene match.

The sample holds many counts of this clonotype. The V gene is TRBV24-1, the J gene TRBJ2-1, with 7 positions matching TRBD1. V dropped 0 bases and J dropped 4; count of bases not matched to a gene: 5. Germline values: CDR1 KGHDR, CDR2 SFDVKD. The CDR3 contains 16 residues. CDR3 in DNA: TGTGCCACCAGTGATTTGTTCCAGGGGGATTACAATGAGCAGTTCTTC. Its translation is CATSDLFQGDYNEQFF.

V usage is TRBV30 and J usage is TRBJ2-3; no clear D gene. The CDR3 is made up of 13 amino acids. CDR1 is GTSNPN and CDR2 is SVGIG in the germline V gene (reference sequence). Trimming removed 2 bases from V and 5 bases from J, with 11 bases in between. The CDR3: CAWSTISRDTQYF. The CDR3 bases are TGTGCCTGGAGTACCATTTCTAGAGATACGCAGTATTTT.

This clonotype came up a few times. This sequence joins TRBV10-3 and TRBJ1-4; D might be TRBD1 (5 bases). The length of the CDR3 is 18 residues. V was clipped by 9 bases and J by 0 bases, with 23 bases between them. Per germline, CDR1 ENHRY and CDR2 SYGVKD. The CDR3 region has the DNA TGTGCCATGCACAGGACCCCGCTAACTCTTCCAACTAATGAAAAACTGTTTTTT. It encodes CAMHRTPLTLPTNEKLFF.

The gene calls are TRBV12-3 or TRBV12-4 and TRBJ2-1, with D hard to call. V was trimmed by 3 bases and J by 15 bases, leaving 12 bases between them. The CDR3 has 11 residues. CDR3 amino acids: CASSFGAPVFF. The CDR3 nucleotides read TGTGCCAGCAGTTTCGGCGCCCCAGTGTTCTTC.

A remark on this clonotype: A much larger clone differs by one base, so this may be a read error. The CDR3 bases are TGTGCCAGCAGTTTAGTTGAGCTAAGGGACAATGAGCAGTTCTTC. Translated, it gives CASSLVELRDNEQFF. The chain combines TRBV12-3 or TRBV12-4 with TRBJ2-1; D uncertain. CDR3 length: 15 residues. Trimming took off 1 base at V and 5 bases at J, with 12 bases between the two ends.

The sample holds a few counts of this clonotype. The CDR3 reads CATSRDRVSGTYEQYF. CDR3 coding DNA: TGTGCCACCAGCAGAGATCGTGTTAGCGGGACCTACGAGCAGTACTTC. This sequence joins TRBV15 and TRBJ2-7; 8 bases match TRBD2. The CDR3 is 16 residues long. Germline V gives CDR1 LNHNV, CDR2 YYDKDF (reference sequence). V was clipped by 0 bases and J by 2 bases; unmatched bases: 6.

In this sample, this clonotype turned up a few times. The V call is TRBV7-9, the J call TRBJ2-7; D is unresolved. This CDR3 contains 13 residues. Trimming took 5 bases from V and 6 from J, leaving 14 bases between them. CDR1 SEHNR and CDR2 FQNEAQ come from the germline V gene (reference sequence). The CDR3 reads CASSPTPAGEQYF. The CDR3 DNA reads TGTGCCAGCAGCCCAACCCCCGCTGGCGAGCAGTACTTC.

The V and J genes are TRBV11-3 and TRBJ2-1, with 9 positions matching TRBD1. V shed 4 bases and J 10 bases; nucleotides not matched to a gene: 11. The germline CDR1 and CDR2 sequences are SGHNT and YENEEA. The CDR3 has 15 amino acids. The CDR3 nucleotides are TGTGCCAGCAGCTACGGACAGGGGCCAGCGGGCGAGCAGTTCTTC. As protein: CASSYGQGPAGEQFF.